A selection of T cell receptor beta chains follows, all from one sample in a study of Graves' ophthalmopathy and Graves' hyperthyroidism. TCRdb recomputed calls from the multiplex PCR reads with MiXCR, one row per CDR3 protein. The data hold about 1.2 million distinct CDR3 sequences, with 36% observed a single time. Sequencing was performed on peripheral blood or thyroid tissue (not recorded which). These receptors all come from an adult man with Graves' hyperthyroidism. Both conserved end residues are part of each CDR3. A D gene is named only where the DNA matches it firmly. The listing skips clone size in some rows; elsewhere it reads once, few, many or a size class.

CDR3: CASSLGLAGITGELFF; DNA: TGTGCCAGCAGCTTAGGACTAGCGGGAATTACCGGGGAGCTGTTTTTT; size: NA; J: TRBJ2-2; V: TRBV11-2; D: TRBD2
CDR3: CASSLEAFSEAFF; DNA: TGTGCCAGCAGTTTGGAGGCATTCTCTGAAGCTTTCTTT; size: many; J: TRBJ1-1; V: TRBV12-3/TRBV12-4; D: NA
CDR3: CATRPAGGKNTIYF; DNA: TGTGCCACCAGACCGGCAGGGGGCAAGAACACCATATATTTT; size: many; J: TRBJ1-3; V: TRBV15; D: TRBD1
CDR3: CASSRADGEPQHF; DNA: TGTGCCAGCAGCCGAGCGGACGGAGAGCCCCAGCATTTT; size: NA; J: TRBJ1-5; V: TRBV5-6; D: NA
CDR3: CSVRTDLKNYGYTF; DNA: TGCAGCGTACGGACAGACTTAAAAAACTATGGCTACACCTTC; size: once; J: TRBJ1-2; V: TRBV29-1; D: NA
CDR3: CASSLGFGGPDYGYTF; DNA: TGTGCCAGCAGTTTAGGTTTTGGCGGACCTGACTATGGCTACACCTTC; size: NA; J: TRBJ1-2; V: TRBV25-1; D: NA
CDR3: CSARDRATNTEAFF; DNA: TGCAGTGCTCGAGACAGGGCCACGAACACTGAAGCTTTCTTT; size: NA; J: TRBJ1-1; V: TRBV20-1; D: TRBD1
CDR3: CAISPLSGSGTGELFF; DNA: TGTGCCATCAGTCCTTTATCTGGGAGTGGCACCGGGGAGCTGTTTTTT; size: NA; J: TRBJ2-2; V: TRBV10-3; D: NA
CDR3: CATKQGPNTGELFF; DNA: TGTGCCACAAAACAGGGGCCGAACACCGGGGAGCTGTTTTTT; size: NA; J: TRBJ2-2; V: TRBV24-1; D: TRBD1
CDR3: CATVRDRNTGELFF; DNA: TGTGCCACGGTCCGGGACAGGAACACCGGGGAGCTGTTTTTT; size: many; J: TRBJ2-2; V: TRBV19; D: TRBD1
CDR3: CASSYGTGYGYTF; DNA: TGTGCCAGCAGCTACGGGACAGGTTATGGCTACACCTTC; size: many; J: TRBJ1-2; V: TRBV7-2; D: TRBD1
CDR3: CASSLAALSYEQYF; DNA: TGTGCCAGCAGCTTAGCCGCTCTTTCCTACGAGCAGTACTTC; size: many; J: TRBJ2-7; V: TRBV7-6; D: NA
CDR3: CASSTWDRSYGYTF; DNA: TGTGCCAGCAGCACCTGGGACAGATCCTATGGCTACACCTTC; size: NA; J: TRBJ1-2; V: TRBV7-9; D: TRBD1
CDR3: CASSLKGLMNTEAFF; DNA: TGTGCCAGCAGCTTAAAGGGCCTGATGAACACTGAAGCTTTCTTT; size: many; J: TRBJ1-1; V: TRBV7-2; D: NA
CDR3: CSVGRGRNTIYF; DNA: TGCAGCGTTGGGAGGGGCAGGAACACCATATATTTT; size: NA; J: TRBJ1-3; V: TRBV29-1; D: NA
CDR3: CASSSRGQIQHF; DNA: TGTGCCAGCAGCTCTAGGGGACAGATCCAGCATTTT; size: NA; J: TRBJ1-5; V: TRBV5-6; D: TRBD1
CDR3: CAISDRGGKGYTF; DNA: TGTGCCATCAGTGACCGAGGGGGGAAAGGCTACACCTTC; size: once; J: TRBJ1-2; V: TRBV10-3; D: NA
CDR3: CASSLAGTGTFEQYF; DNA: TGCGCCAGCAGCTTAGCCGGGACAGGGACCTTCGAGCAGTACTTC; size: NA; J: TRBJ2-7; V: TRBV5-1; D: TRBD1
CDR3: CASSQENGGPYEHF; DNA: TGCGCCAGCAGCCAAGAAAACGGGGGGCCCTACGAGCATTTT; size: NA; J: TRBJ1-5; V: TRBV5-1; D: NA
CDR3: CAISESGQGTEAFF; DNA: TGTGCCATCAGTGAGTCTGGACAGGGCACTGAAGCTTTCTTT; size: NA; J: TRBJ1-1; V: TRBV10-3; D: TRBD1
CDR3: CASSDYVSEQYF; DNA: TGTGCCAGCAGTGATTACGTCTCCGAGCAGTACTTC; size: few; J: TRBJ2-7; V: TRBV28; D: NA